In this sample, the clone carrying this T cell receptor (beta chain) turned up many times. Antigen: not known. Collection of peripheral blood, in a volume of 6 to 7.5 milliliters, was performed at each of two time points. The record originates from a study of prognosis after radiotherapy for stage I lung cancer. Study summary: Patient ages ran from about 50 to 95, with a median of around 70 years, and the group had some 13 men and about 6 women.

Notes on the study in general: The authors did not determine whether the expanded TCR clones were tumor-specific. There was a fall in unique TCR clone counts after stereotactic body radiation therapy, median 10,088 versus 6,861.

V lost 4 bases and J lost 4; bases outside the gene matches: 6. This CDR3 has 14 residues. CDR1 is SGHTA, CDR2 FQGNSA, per germline. TCR beta CDR3 amplification from genomic DNA was performed by two-round multiplex PCR. Primers specific to each TRBV and TRBJ gene drove first-round PCR. TCRdb itself ran the multiplex PCR reads through MiXCR, one entry per CDR3 protein. The sample consists of about 28,000 distinct CDR3 sequences, about half of them appearing once. Material: PBMCs, obtained before or after stereotactic body radiation therapy (not recorded which). The rearrangement uses TRBV7-2 and TRBJ2-5; 7 nucleotides match TRBD1. The receptor's source is a donor over 45 with non-small cell lung cancer. The CDR3 protein is CASSSGQFRETQYF. The CDR3 DNA is TGTGCCAGCAGCTCGGGACAGTTTCGAGAGACCCAGTACTTC.